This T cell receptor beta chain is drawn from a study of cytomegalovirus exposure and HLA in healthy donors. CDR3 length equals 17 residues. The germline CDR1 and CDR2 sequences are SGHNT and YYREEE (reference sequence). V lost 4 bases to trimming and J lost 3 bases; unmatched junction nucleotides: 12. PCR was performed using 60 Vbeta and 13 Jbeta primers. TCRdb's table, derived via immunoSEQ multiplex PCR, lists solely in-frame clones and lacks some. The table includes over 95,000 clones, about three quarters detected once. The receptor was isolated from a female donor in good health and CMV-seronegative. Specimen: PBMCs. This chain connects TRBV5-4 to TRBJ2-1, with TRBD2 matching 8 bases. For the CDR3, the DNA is TGTGCCAGCAGCCCGGGCTCGAGCGGGGGCCGCTACAATGAGCAGTTCTTC. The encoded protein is CASSPGSSGGRYNEQFF.